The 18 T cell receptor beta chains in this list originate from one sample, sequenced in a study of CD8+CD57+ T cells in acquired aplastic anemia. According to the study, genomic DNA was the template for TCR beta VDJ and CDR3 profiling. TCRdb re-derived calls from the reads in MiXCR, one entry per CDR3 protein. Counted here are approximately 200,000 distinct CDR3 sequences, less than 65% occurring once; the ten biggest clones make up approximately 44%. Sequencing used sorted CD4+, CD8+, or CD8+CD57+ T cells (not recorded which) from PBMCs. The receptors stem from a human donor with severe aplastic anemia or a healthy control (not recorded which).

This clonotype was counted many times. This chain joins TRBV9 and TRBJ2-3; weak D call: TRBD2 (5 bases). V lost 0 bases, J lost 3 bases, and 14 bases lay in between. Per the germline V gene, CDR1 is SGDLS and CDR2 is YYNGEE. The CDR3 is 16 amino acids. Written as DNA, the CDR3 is TGTGCCAGCAGCGTAGGTCCGACTACTGGGACAGATACGCAGTATTTT. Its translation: CASSVGPTTGTDTQYF.

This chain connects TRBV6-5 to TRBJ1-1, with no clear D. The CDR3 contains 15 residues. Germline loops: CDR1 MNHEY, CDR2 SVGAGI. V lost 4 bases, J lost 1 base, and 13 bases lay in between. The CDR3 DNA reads TGTGCCAGCAGTTTCGTCAGAAGTACGAACACTGAAGCTTTCTTT. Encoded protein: CASSFVRSTNTEAFF.

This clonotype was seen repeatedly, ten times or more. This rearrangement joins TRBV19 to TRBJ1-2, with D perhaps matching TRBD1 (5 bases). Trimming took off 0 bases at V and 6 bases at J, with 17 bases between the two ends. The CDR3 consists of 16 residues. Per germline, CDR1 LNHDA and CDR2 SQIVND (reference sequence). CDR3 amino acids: CASSIDLWGDYDGYTF. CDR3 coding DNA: TGTGCCAGTAGTATAGATCTCTGGGGCGACTATGATGGCTACACCTTC.

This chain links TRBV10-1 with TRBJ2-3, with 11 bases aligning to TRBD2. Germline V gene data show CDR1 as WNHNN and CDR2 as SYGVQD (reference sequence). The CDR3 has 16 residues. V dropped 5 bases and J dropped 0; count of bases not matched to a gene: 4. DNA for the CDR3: TGCGCCAGCAGTCGGGGACTAGCGGCTAGCACAGATACGCAGTATTTT. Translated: CASSRGLAASTDTQYF.

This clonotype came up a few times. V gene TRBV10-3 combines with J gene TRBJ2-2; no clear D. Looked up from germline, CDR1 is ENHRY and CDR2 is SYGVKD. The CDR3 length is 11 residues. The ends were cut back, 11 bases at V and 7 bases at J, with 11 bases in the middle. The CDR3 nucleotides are TGTGCCTTCACAGCCGACGGGGAGCTGTTTTTT. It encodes CAFTADGELFF.

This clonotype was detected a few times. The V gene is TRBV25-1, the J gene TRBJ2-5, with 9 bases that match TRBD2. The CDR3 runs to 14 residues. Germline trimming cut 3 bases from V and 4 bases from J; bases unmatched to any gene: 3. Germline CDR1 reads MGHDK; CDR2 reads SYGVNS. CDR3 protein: CASSDAGGTETQYF. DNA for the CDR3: TGTGCCAGCAGTGATGCGGGAGGGACAGAGACCCAGTACTTC.

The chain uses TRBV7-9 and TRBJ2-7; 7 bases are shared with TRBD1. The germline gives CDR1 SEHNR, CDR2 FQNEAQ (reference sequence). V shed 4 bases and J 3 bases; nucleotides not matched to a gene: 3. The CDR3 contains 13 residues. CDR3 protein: CASSSGGFYEQYF. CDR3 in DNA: TGTGCCAGCAGCTCAGGGGGTTTCTACGAGCAGTACTTC. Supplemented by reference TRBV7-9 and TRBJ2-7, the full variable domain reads DTGVSQNPRHKITKRGQNVTFRCDPISEHNRLYWYRQTLGQGPEFLTYFQNEAQLEKSRLLSDRFSAERPKGSFSTLEIQRTEQGDSAMYLCASSSGGFYEQYFGPGTRLTVT.

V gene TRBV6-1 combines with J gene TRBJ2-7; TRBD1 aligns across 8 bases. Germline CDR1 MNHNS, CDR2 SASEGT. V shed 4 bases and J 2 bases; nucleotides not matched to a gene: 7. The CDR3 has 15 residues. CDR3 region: CASSARQGPTYEQYF. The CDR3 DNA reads TGTGCCAGCAGTGCCCGACAGGGGCCCACCTACGAGCAGTACTTC.

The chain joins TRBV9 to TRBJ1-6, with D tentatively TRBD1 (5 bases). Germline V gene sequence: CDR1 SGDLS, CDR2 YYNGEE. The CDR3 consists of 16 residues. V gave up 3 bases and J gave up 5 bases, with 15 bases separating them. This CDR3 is CASSATPTADNSPLHF. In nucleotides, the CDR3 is TGTGCCAGCAGCGCGACCCCGACAGCCGATAATTCACCCCTCCACTTT. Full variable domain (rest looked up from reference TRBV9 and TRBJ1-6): DSGVTQTPKHLITATGQRVTLRCSPRSGDLSVYWYQQSLDQGLQFLIQYYNGEERAKGNILERFSAQQFPDLHSELNLSSLELGDSALYFCASSATPTADNSPLHFGNGTRLTVT.

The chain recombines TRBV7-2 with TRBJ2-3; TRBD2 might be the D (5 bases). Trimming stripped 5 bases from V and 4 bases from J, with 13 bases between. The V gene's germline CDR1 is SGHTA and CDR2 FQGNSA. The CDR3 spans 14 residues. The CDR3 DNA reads TGTGCCAGCAGCATTTATCTAGCTTCAGATACGCAGTATTTT. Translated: CASSIYLASDTQYF.

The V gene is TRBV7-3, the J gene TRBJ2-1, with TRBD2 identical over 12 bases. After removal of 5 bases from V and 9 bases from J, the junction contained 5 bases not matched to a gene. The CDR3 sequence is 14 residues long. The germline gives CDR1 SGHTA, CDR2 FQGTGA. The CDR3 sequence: CASSLAGGVSEQFF. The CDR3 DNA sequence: TGTGCCAGCAGCCTAGCGGGGGGGGTCAGTGAGCAGTTCTTC.

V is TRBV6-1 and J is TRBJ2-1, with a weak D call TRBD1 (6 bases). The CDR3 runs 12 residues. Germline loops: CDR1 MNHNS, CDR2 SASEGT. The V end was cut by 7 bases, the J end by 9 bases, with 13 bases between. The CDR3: CASMDWGPEQFF. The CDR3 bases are TGTGCCAGCATGGATTGGGGGCCTGAGCAGTTCTTC.

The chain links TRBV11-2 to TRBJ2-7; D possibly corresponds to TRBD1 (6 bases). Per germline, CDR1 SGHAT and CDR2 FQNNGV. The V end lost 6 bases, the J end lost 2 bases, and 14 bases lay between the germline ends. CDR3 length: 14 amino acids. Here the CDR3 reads CASSLKGQPYEQYF. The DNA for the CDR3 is TGTGCCAGCAGTTTAAAAGGACAGCCCTACGAGCAGTACTTC.

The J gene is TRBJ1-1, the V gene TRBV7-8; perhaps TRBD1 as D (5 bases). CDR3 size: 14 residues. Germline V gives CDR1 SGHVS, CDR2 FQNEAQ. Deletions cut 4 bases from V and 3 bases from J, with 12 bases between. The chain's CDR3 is CASSYPLGHTEAFF. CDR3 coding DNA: TGTGCCAGCAGCTACCCCCTGGGGCACACTGAAGCTTTCTTT.

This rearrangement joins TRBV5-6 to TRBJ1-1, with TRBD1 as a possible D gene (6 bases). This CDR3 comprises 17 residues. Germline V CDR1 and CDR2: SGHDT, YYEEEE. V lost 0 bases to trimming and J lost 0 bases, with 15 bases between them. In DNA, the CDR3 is TGTGCCAGCAGCTTGGGGGGGGCAGGGCTTATGAACACTGAAGCTTTCTTT. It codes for CASSLGGAGLMNTEAFF.

The DNA of the CDR3 is TGTGCCAGCAGCTTAGGCGCTGAGCAGTTCTTC. Encoded protein: CASSLGAEQFF. The V call is TRBV7-8, the J call TRBJ2-1; D remains ambiguous. Germline V gene lookup returns CDR1 SGHVS and CDR2 FQNEAQ. The CDR3 is 11 amino acids. V was shortened by 1 base and J by 9 bases, with 4 bases between the two germline ends.

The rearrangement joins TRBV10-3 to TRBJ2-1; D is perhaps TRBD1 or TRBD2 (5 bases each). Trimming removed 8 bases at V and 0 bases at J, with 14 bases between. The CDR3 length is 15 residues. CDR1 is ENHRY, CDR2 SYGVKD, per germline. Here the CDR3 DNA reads TGTGCCATCTTAGCGCAGGGAAGCTCCTACAATGAGCAGTTCTTC. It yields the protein CAILAQGSSYNEQFF.

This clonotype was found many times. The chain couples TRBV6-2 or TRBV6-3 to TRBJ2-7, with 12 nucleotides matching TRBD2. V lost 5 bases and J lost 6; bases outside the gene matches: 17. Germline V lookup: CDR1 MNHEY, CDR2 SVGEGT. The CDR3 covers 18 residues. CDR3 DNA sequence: TGTGCCAGCAGTCCCCCAGGGCTAGCGGGGGGGCCTTCAGGCGAGCAGTACTTC. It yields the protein CASSPPGLAGGPSGEQYF.